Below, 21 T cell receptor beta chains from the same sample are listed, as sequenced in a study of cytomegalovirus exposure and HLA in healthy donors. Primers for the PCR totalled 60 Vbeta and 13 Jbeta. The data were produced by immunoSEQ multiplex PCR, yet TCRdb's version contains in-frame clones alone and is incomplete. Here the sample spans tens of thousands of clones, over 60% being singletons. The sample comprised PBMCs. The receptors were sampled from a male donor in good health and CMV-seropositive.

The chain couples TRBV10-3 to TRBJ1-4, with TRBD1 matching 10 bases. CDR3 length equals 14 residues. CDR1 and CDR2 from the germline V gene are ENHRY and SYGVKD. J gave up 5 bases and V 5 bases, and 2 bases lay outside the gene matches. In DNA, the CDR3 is TGTGCCATCAGTCCGGACAGGGGGAATGAAAAACTGTTTTTT. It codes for CAISPDRGNEKLFF.

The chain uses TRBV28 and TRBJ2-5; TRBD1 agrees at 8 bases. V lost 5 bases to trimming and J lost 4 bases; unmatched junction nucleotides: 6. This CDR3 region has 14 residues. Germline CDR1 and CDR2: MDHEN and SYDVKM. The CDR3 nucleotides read TGTGCCAGCAGTCTTTCGGACAGGGCAGAGACCCAGTACTTC. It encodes CASSLSDRAETQYF. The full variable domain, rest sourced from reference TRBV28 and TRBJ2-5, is DVKVTQSSRYLVKRTGEKVFLECVQDMDHENMFWYRQDPGLGLRLIYFSYDVKMKEKGDIPEGYSVSREKKERFSLILESASTNQTSMYLCASSLSDRAETQYFGPGTRLLVL.

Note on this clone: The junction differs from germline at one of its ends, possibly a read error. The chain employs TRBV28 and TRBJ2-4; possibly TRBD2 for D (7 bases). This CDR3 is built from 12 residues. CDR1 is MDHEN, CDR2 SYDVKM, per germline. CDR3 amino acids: CASSQGGGIGNF. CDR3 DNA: TGTGCCAGCAGTCAAGGGGGGGGGATTGGGAACTTC.

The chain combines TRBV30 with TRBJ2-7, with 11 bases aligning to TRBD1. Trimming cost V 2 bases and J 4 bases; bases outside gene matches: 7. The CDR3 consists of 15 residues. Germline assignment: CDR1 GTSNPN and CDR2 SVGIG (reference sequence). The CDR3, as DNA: TGTGCCTGGAGTCTAACCGGGACAGGGGGTTACGAGCAGTACTTC. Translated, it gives CAWSLTGTGGYEQYF.

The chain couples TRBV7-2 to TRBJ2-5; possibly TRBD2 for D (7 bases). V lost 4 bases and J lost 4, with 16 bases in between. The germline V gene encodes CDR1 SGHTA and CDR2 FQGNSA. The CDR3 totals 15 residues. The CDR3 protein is CASSSGGARGETQYF. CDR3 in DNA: TGTGCCAGCAGCTCGGGGGGCGCGAGGGGAGAGACCCAGTACTTC.

Written as DNA, the CDR3 is TGTGCCAGCAGCCGACGAGGTAGCGGGATGATTCGGCAGTTCTTC. Translating gives CASSRRGSGMIRQFF. This chain uses TRBV7-2 with TRBJ2-1, with 8 nucleotides matching TRBD2. The CDR3 is 15 residues long. J gave up 12 bases and V 5 bases, and 15 bases lay outside the gene matches. Germline V gives CDR1 SGHTA, CDR2 FQGNSA. Drawing the rest from reference TRBV7-2 and TRBJ2-1, the complete variable domain is GAGVSQSPSNKVTEKGKDVELRCDPISGHTALYWYRQSLGQGLEFLIYFQGNSAPDKSGLPSDRFSAERTGGSVSTLTIQRTQQEDSAVYLCASSRRGSGMIRQFFGPGTRLTVL.

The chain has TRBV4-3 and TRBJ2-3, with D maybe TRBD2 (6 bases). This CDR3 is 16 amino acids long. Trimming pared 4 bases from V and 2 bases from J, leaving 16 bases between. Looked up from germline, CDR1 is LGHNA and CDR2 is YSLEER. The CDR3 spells CASSPRPGGDTDTQYF. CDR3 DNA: TGCGCCAGCAGCCCCAGACCCGGGGGAGACACAGATACGCAGTATTTT.

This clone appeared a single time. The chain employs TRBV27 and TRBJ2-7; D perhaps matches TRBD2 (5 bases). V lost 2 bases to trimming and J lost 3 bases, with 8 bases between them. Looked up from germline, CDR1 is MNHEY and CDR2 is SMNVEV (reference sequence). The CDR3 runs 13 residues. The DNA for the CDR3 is TGTGCCAGCAGTTTAGGTGGAGGCTACGAGCAGTACTTC. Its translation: CASSLGGGYEQYF.

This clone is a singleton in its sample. CDR3 nucleotide sequence: TGTGCCAGTAGTAGACTAGCGGGAGACAATGAGCAGTTCTTC. Its translation is CASSRLAGDNEQFF. V and J are TRBV19 and TRBJ2-1; the match to TRBD2 covers 12 bases. Germline V CDR1 and CDR2: LNHDA, SQIVND (reference sequence). J gave up 5 bases and V 4 bases, and 0 bases lay outside the gene matches. This CDR3 spans 14 amino acids.

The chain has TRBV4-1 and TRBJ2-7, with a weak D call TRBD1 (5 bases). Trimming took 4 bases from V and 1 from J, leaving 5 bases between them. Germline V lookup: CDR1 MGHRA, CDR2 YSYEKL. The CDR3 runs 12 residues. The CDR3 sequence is CASSRQSYEQYF. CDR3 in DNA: TGCGCCAGCAGCCGACAGTCCTACGAGCAGTACTTC.

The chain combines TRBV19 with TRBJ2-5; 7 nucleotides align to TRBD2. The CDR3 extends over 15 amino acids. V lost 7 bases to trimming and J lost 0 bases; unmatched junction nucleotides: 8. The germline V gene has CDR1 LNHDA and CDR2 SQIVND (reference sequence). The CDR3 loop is CASNERGGHQETQYF. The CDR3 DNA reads TGTGCCAGTAACGAGCGGGGAGGGCACCAAGAGACCCAGTACTTC. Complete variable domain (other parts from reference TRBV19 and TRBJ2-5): DGGITQSPKYLFRKEGQNVTLSCEQNLNHDAMYWYRQDPGQGLRLIYYSQIVNDFQKGDIAEGYSVSREKKESFPLTVTSAQKNPTAFYLCASNERGGHQETQYFGPGTRLLVL.

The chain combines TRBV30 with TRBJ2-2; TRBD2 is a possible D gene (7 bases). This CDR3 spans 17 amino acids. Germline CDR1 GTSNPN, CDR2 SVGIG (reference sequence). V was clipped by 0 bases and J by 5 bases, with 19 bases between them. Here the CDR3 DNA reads TGTGCCTGGAGTGTGAGAAGGGGGGGTGGTAGGACCGGGGAGCTGTTTTTT. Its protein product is CAWSVRRGGGRTGELFF. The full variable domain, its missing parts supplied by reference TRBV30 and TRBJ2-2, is SQTIHQWPATLVQPVGSPLSLECTVEGTSNPNLYWYRQAAGRGLQLLFYSVGIGQISSEVPQNLSASRPQDRQFILSSKKLLLSDSGFYLCAWSVRRGGGRTGELFFGEGSRLTVL.

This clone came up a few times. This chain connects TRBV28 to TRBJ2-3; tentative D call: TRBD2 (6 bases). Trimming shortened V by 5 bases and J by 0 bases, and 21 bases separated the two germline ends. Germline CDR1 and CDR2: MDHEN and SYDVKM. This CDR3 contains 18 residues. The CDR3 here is CASSPLALGGRSTDTQYF. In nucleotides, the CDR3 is TGTGCCAGCAGTCCCTTGGCTCTCGGGGGAAGGAGCACAGATACGCAGTATTTT.

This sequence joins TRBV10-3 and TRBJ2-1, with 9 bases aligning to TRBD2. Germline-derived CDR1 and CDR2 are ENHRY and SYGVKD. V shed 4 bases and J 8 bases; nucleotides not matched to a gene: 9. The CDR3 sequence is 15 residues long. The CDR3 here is CAISGGSGSGDEQFF. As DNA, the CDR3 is TGTGCCATCAGTGGGGGTAGCGGGAGTGGCGATGAGCAGTTCTTC.

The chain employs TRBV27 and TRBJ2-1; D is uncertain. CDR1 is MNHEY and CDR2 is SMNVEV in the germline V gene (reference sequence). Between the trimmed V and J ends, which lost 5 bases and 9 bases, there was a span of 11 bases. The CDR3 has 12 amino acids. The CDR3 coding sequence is TGTGCCAGCAGTACCCGGTCTGGTGAGCAGTTCTTC. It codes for CASSTRSGEQFF.

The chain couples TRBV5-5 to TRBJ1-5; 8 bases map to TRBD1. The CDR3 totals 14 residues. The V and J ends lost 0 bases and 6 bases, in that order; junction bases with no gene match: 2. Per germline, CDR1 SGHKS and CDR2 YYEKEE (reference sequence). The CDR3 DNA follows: TGTGCCAGCAGCTTGGACAGGGGGGGTCAGCCCCAGCATTTT. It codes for CASSLDRGGQPQHF.

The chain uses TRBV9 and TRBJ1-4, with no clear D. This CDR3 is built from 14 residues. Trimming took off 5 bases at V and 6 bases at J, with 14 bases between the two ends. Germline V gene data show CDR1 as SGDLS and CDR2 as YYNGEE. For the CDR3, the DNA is TGTGCCAGCAGAAGAGGAAGTTTGGATGAAAAACTGTTTTTT. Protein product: CASRRGSLDEKLFF. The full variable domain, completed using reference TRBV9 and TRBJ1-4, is DSGVTQTPKHLITATGQRVTLRCSPRSGDLSVYWYQQSLDQGLQFLIQYYNGEERAKGNILERFSAQQFPDLHSELNLSSLELGDSALYFCASRRGSLDEKLFFGSGTQLSVL.

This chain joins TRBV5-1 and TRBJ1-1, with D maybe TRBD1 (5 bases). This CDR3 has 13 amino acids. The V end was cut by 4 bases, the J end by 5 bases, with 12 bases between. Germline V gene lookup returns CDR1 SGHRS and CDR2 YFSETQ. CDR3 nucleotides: TGCGCCAGCAGCCCCCAGGGAAGAACTGAAGCTTTCTTT. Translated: CASSPQGRTEAFF.

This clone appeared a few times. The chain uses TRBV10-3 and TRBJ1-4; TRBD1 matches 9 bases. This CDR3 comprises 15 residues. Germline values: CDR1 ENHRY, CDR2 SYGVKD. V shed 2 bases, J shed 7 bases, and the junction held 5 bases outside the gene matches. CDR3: CAISEDRGSGEKLFF. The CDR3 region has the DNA TGTGCCATCAGTGAGGACAGGGGGTCAGGTGAAAAACTGTTTTTT.

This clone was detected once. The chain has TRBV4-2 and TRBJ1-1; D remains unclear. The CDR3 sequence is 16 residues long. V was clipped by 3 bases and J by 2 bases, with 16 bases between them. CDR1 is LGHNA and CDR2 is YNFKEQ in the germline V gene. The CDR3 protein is CASSHPQLKPNTEAFF. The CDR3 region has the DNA TGTGCCAGCAGCCACCCGCAACTCAAGCCTAACACTGAAGCTTTCTTT.

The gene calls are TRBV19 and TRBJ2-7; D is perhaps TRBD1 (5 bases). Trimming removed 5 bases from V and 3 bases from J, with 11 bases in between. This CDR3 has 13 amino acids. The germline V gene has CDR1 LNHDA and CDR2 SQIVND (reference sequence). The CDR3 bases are TGTGCCAGTAGTGGGGCTAGAGGCTACGAGCAGTACTTC. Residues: CASSGARGYEQYF. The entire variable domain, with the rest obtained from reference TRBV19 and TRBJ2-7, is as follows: DGGITQSPKYLFRKEGQNVTLSCEQNLNHDAMYWYRQDPGQGLRLIYYSQIVNDFQKGDIAEGYSVSREKKESFPLTVTSAQKNPTAFYLCASSGARGYEQYFGPGTRLTVT.